The source of this TCR beta chain is a study of T cell repertoires in cytomegalovirus infection (dated by TCRdb to about 2019). With respect to the entire study: The peptide stimulations were aimed at well-studied HLA-B-restricted epitopes as well as recently identified HLA-C-restricted CMV epitopes, whose presentation resists viral immunomodulation. The HLA type of each donor mattered for the analysis, because public TCR beta signatures pointed to carriage of CMV infection along with the matching HLA type.

Overall results and qualifications from the work: The ex vivo response was dominated by HLA-C-restricted CMV-specific TCR beta clonotypes, which also provided the single most frequent clonotype in two of eight donors. In both this cohort and an independent roughly 330-donor cohort, the cumulative frequency of public TCR beta family members distinguished carriers of CMV infection plus the relevant HLA type.

Only a few counts were recorded for this clonotype. The antigen this receptor binds is unknown. No much larger clone exists at a distance of one base, and base qualities are not known. Sequenced using an Illumina HiSeq 1500. Starting from the raw public reads, TCRdb applied fastp trimming at Q25, assembled clones with MiXCR and retained in-frame beta chains. Rows are combined by CDR3 protein, so each entry shows the most common genes and DNA. This sample is represented by 400,000 to 600,000 distinct CDR3 sequences; approximately 46% of them were singletons. The ten largest make up roughly two fifths of the sample. Including the terminal cysteine and phenylalanine, the CDR3 comprises 14 residues. The entry retains the CDR3 DNA only, 42 bases that are in frame from base 1. V has 6 bases trimmed and J has 9 bases trimmed; junction bases matching no gene number 10. The sample's treatment or condition, from its label and the paper: in vitro stimulation with specific CMV peptide epitopes to enrich CMV-specific T cells.

The receptor chain draws on TRBV12-3 or TRBV12-4 and TRBJ2-5; TRBD1 lines up with 10 middle nucleotides. The material was cultured PBMCs, obtained from culture after CMV antigen stimulation. The origin of this receptor is a human donor in good health (CMV status not recorded). Some clones in this sample may be carry-over from other donors' samples. This receptor carries the CDR3 CASRDRGLPEAQYF. The DNA is as follows: TGTGCCAGCAGAGACAGGGGGCTGCCCGAGGCCCAGTACTTC.